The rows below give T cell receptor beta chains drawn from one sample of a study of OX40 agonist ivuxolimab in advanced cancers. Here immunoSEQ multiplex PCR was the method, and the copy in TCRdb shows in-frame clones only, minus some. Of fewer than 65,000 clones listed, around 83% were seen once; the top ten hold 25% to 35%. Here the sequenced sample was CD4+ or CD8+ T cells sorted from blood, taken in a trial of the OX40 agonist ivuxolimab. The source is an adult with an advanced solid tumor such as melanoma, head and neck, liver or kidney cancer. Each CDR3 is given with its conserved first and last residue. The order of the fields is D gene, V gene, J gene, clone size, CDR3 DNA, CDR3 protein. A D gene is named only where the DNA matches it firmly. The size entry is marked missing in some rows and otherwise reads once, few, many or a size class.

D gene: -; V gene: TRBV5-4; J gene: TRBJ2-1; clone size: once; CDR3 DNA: TGTGCCAGCAGCTTGGTGTCTGGAAATGAGCAGTTCTTC; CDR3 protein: CASSLVSGNEQFF
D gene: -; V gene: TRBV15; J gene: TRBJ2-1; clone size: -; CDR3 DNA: TGTGCCACCAGCAGAGAGGGAAACTCCTACAATGAGCAGTTCTTC; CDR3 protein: CATSREGNSYNEQFF
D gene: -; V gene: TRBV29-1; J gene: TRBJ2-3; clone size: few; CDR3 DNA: TGCAGCGTTGTTGACACAGATACGCAGTATTTT; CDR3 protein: CSVVDTDTQYF
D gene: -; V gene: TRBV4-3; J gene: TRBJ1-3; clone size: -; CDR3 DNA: TGCGCCAGCAGCCAAGATCGTCCCCTCTCTGGAAACACCATATATTTT; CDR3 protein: CASSQDRPLSGNTIYF
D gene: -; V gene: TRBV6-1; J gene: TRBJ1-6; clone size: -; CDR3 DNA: TGTGCCAGCAGGGACCTGAGCTCCTATAATTCACCCCTCCACTTT; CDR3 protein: CASRDLSSYNSPLHF
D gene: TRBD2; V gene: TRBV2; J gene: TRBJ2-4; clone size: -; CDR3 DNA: TGTGCCAGCCGTAGGGAGGGAGACAAAAACATTCAGTACTTC; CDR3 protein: CASRREGDKNIQYF
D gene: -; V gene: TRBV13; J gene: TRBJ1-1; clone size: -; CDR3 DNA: TGTGCCAGCACCCTCAGGGGGAACACTGAAGCTTTCTTT; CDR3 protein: CASTLRGNTEAFF
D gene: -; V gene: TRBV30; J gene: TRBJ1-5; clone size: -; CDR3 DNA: TGTGCCTCGGGAGGACATAGCAATCAGCCCCAGCATTTT; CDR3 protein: CASGGHSNQPQHF
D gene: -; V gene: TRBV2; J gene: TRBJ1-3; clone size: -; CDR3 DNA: TGTGCCAGCAGATCCCCGAGTAACACCATATATTTT; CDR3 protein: CASRSPSNTIYF
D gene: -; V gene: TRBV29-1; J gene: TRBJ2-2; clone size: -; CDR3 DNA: TGCAGCGTTGTTTCGGGGGCCGGGGAGCTGTTTTTT; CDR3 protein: CSVVSGAGELFF
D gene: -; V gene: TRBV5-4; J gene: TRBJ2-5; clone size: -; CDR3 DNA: TGTGCCAGCAGCTTGGGACAGCAAGGAGAGACCCAGTACTTC; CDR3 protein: CASSLGQQGETQYF
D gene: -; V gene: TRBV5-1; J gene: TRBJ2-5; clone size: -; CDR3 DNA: TGCGCCAGCAGCCGTTCTACAGGGAACCCAGAGACCCAGTACTTC; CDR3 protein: CASSRSTGNPETQYF
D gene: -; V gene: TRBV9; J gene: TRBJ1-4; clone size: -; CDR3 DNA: TGTGCCAGCAGCGTAGGTGTCGGGGGCACTAATGAAAAACTGTTTTTT; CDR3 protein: CASSVGVGGTNEKLFF
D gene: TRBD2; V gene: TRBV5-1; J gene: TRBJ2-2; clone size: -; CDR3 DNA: TGCGCCAGCAGCTATTCCCCCGGGACTAGCGGGGCGAACACCGGGGAGCTGTTTTTT; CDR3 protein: CASSYSPGTSGANTGELFF
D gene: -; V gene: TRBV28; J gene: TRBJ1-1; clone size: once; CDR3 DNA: TGTGCCAGCAGTAGCCGAACAGCCAACACTGAAGCTTTCTTT; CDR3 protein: CASSSRTANTEAFF
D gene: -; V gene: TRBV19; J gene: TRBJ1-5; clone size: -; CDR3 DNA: TGTGCCAGTAGTACCCCCGGGTATAGCAATCAGCCCCAGCATTTT; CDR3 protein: CASSTPGYSNQPQHF
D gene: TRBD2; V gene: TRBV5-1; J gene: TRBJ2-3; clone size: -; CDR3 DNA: TGCGCCAGCAGCGACGGGACTAGCGGGCTCACAGATACGCAGTATTTT; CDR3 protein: CASSDGTSGLTDTQYF
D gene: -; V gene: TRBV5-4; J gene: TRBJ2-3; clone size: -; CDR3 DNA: TGTGCCAGCAGCCCAGGGTCCGCCAGCTCAGATACGCAGTATTTT; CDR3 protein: CASSPGSASSDTQYF
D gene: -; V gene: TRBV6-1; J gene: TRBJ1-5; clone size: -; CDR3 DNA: TGTGCCAGCAGTGATCAGGGAAACAATCAGCCCCAGCATTTT; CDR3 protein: CASSDQGNNQPQHF
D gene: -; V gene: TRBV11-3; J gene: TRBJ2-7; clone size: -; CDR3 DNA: TGTGCCAGCAGCTTAAATGAGGCTAGCGAGCAGTACTTC; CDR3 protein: CASSLNEASEQYF
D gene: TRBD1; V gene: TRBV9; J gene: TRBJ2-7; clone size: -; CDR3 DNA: TGTGCCAGCAGCGTAGGGGCAGGGGGCTACGAGCAGTACTTC; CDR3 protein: CASSVGAGGYEQYF
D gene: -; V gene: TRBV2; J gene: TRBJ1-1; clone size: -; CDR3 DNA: TGTGCCAGCAGTGAATCTCGGGGGAACACTGAAGCTTTCTTT; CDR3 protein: CASSESRGNTEAFF
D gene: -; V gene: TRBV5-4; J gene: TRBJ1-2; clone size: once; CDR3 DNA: TGTGCCAGCAGCCCTCCCCTCCCTAACTATGGCTACACCTTC; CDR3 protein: CASSPPLPNYGYTF
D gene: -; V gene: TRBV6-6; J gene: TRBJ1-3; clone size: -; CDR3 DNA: TGTGCCAGCAGTTACCTGCTAGGAAACACCATATATTTT; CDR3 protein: CASSYLLGNTIYF
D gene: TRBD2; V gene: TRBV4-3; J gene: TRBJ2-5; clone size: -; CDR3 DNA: TGCGCCAGCAGCCAAGGACTAGCGGGGAGTTCAGAGACCCAGTACTTC; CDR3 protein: CASSQGLAGSSETQYF
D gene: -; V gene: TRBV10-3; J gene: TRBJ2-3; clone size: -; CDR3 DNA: TGTGCCATCAGTGAGCAGACACTTGGGGTAGCAGATACGCAGTATTTT; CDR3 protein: CAISEQTLGVADTQYF
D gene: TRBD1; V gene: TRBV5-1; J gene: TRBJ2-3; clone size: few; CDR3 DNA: TGCGCCAGCAGCTCGGGACAGCGCTCGACCACAGATACGCAGTATTTT; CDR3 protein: CASSSGQRSTTDTQYF
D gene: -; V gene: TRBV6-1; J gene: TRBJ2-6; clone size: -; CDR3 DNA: TGTGCCAGCAGTCTCGGGACCTCTGGGGCCAACGTCCTGACTTTC; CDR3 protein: CASSLGTSGANVLTF
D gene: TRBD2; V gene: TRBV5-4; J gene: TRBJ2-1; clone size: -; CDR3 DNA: TGTGCCAGCAGCTGGGGACTAGCGGGAGTCACTCTCAATGAGCAGTTCTTC; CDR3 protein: CASSWGLAGVTLNEQFF
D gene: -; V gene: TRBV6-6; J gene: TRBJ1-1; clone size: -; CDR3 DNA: TGTGCCAGCAGTCCCTATGCGAACACTGAAGCTTTCTTT; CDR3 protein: CASSPYANTEAFF